This record covers a single TCR beta chain. Original processing methods: Amplified reference gene primers provided the basis for estimating nucleated cell counts. The assay was immunoSEQ multiplex PCR, and TCRdb's table has in-frame clones only and misses some. That table gives V, J and clone size, and the DNA gave D and trimming. The table includes approximately 140,000 clones, roughly nine tenths detected once. The sample is drawn from a study of blood T cell repertoires in COVID-19. The overall study: The samples span acute and convalescent COVID-19 from the United States, Italy and Spain. T cells, B-cell-depleted T cells, or PBMCs provided the cDNA or gDNA that served as material.

The V and J ends lost 4 bases and 5 bases respectively, with 15 bases between them. CDR1 is SGDLS, CDR2 YYNGEE, per germline. The length of the CDR3 is 14 residues. The receptor comes from an older woman with active or convalescent COVID-19. Sequenced sample: peripheral blood. The gene calls are TRBV9 and TRBJ1-2; perhaps TRBD1 as D (5 bases). For the CDR3, the DNA is TGTGCCAGCAGCTATAGACAGAATCTATATGGCTACACCTTC. Its translation: CASSYRQNLYGYTF.